The 14 T cell receptor beta chains presented below share a single source sample, sequenced in a study of blood T cell repertoires in COVID-19. The assay was immunoSEQ multiplex PCR, and TCRdb's table has in-frame clones only and misses some. The profile shows roughly 140,000 clones, nearly 85% of them singletons. Specimen: PBMCs or T cells enriched from blood (not recorded which). The receptors stem from a man aged 45-60 years in a cohort exposed to, infected with or recovered from COVID-19 (not recorded which).

The V call is TRBV6-6, the J call TRBJ2-7, with 14 bases lining up with TRBD2. The V and J ends lost 5 bases and 0 bases, in that order; junction bases with no gene match: 6. The CDR3 consists of 17 residues. The germline V gene encodes CDR1 MNHNY and CDR2 SVGAGI (reference sequence). CDR3 DNA: TGTGCCAGCAGTCGAGGACTAGCGGGAGGTAGCTCCTACGAGCAGTACTTC. Translating it yields CASSRGLAGGSSYEQYF.

The V call is TRBV9, the J call TRBJ2-1; D ambiguous. Germline V CDR1 and CDR2: SGDLS, YYNGEE. The CDR3 loop spans 12 amino acids. Trimming removed 0 bases from V and 8 bases from J, with 6 bases in between. This CDR3 is CASSVVSHEQFF. For the CDR3, the DNA is TGTGCCAGCAGCGTAGTGAGTCATGAGCAGTTCTTC.

This chain connects TRBV9 to TRBJ1-6, with 10 bases aligning to TRBD1. V lost 4 bases to trimming and J lost 9 bases; unmatched junction nucleotides: 7. Germline V gene data show CDR1 as SGDLS and CDR2 as YYNGEE. The CDR3 consists of 15 residues. The DNA for the CDR3 is TGTGCCAGCAGCCCCGGGACAGGGGTTGGTTCACCCCTCCACTTT. Translating it yields CASSPGTGVGSPLHF.

This clone occurred once. The chain is built from TRBV7-9 and TRBJ2-1, with a tentative D call TRBD1 (6 bases). The CDR3 sequence is 15 residues long. The germline V and J ends were trimmed by 4 bases and 1 base, with 11 bases remaining between them. CDR1 is SEHNR, CDR2 FQNEAQ, per germline (reference sequence). This chain's CDR3 is CASSSQGISYNEQFF. The CDR3 DNA reads TGTGCCAGCAGCTCCCAGGGGATTTCCTACAATGAGCAGTTCTTC.

Details on this clone: The junction departs from the called germline gene at one end, perhaps through a read error. The chain uses TRBV5-5 and TRBJ1-2; D perhaps matches TRBD1 (6 bases). This CDR3 spans 15 amino acids. The germline gives CDR1 SGHKS, CDR2 YYEKEE (reference sequence). CDR3 nucleotide sequence: TGTGCCAGCAGCTTGGCTCCCCGACAGGAATATGTCTACACCTTC. Translation: CASSLAPRQEYVYTF.

The chain joins TRBV15 to TRBJ1-6; a weak D match, TRBD1 (5 bases). The CDR3 runs to 15 residues. The germline gives CDR1 LNHNV, CDR2 YYDKDF (reference sequence). With 0 bases removed from V and 3 bases from J, the gap between germline ends came to 6 bases. The CDR3 is CATSRDRGYNSPLHF. In DNA form, the CDR3 reads TGTGCCACCAGCAGAGATAGGGGCTATAATTCACCCCTCCACTTT.

This clone was picked up a small number of times. This chain uses TRBV5-1 with TRBJ1-4; D remains unclear. CDR1 and CDR2 from the germline V gene are SGHRS and YFSETQ. Trimming took 0 bases from V and 6 from J, leaving 12 bases between them. The CDR3 covers 15 residues. The CDR3 protein is CASSLGGRPDEKLFF. The CDR3 DNA follows: TGCGCCAGCAGCTTGGGAGGTAGGCCGGATGAAAAACTGTTTTTT. The full variable domain, with the rest looked up from reference TRBV5-1 and TRBJ1-4, is KAGVTQTPRYLIKTRGQQVTLSCSPISGHRSVSWYQQTPGQGLQFLFEYFSETQRNKGNFPGRFSGRQFSNSRSEMNVSTLELGDSALYLCASSLGGRPDEKLFFGSGTQLSVL.

A few counts support this clone. The chain carries TRBV3-1 (or the pseudogene TRBV3-2) and TRBJ1-2, with 7 positions matching TRBD1. Germline V gene sequence: CDR1 LGHDT, CDR2 YNNKEL (reference sequence). With 6 bases clipped from V and 0 bases from J, the junction kept 4 bases outside the gene matches. This CDR3 comprises 14 residues. CDR3 sequence reads: CASSKGQSNYGYTF. Here the CDR3 DNA reads TGTGCCAGCAGTAAGGGACAGTCTAACTATGGCTACACCTTC.

The rearrangement links TRBV5-1 to TRBJ2-7; TRBD1 matches at 8 bases. There are 14 residues in the CDR3. Looked up from germline, CDR1 is SGHRS and CDR2 is YFSETQ. With V trimmed by 0 bases and J by 4 bases, 3 bases remained unmatched. The CDR3 sequence is CASSLVRQGYEQYF. CDR3 nucleotides: TGCGCCAGCAGCTTGGTGCGACAGGGGTACGAGCAGTACTTC.

The chain is built from TRBV18 and TRBJ2-5, with 9 bases fitting TRBD2. The CDR3 runs 15 residues. Looked up from germline, CDR1 is KGHSH and CDR2 is LQKENI. V trimming: 4 bases; J trimming: 4 bases; junction bases outside the gene matches: 7. The CDR3 DNA reads TGTGCCAGCTCACTCCAGGGTAGCGGGGGAGAGACCCAGTACTTC. Encoded protein: CASSLQGSGGETQYF.

The chain uses TRBV29-1 and TRBJ2-2; 7 bases line up with TRBD2. The germline V gene has CDR1 SQVTM and CDR2 ANQGSEA. The ends lost 6 bases at V and 0 bases at J; junction bases unmatched: 7. This CDR3 region has 15 residues. The CDR3 sequence: CSVTAGTPNTGELFF. The CDR3 nucleotides are TGCAGCGTGACAGCGGGAACGCCGAACACCGGGGAGCTGTTTTTT.

This rearrangement joins TRBV29-1 to TRBJ1-2; TRBD1 matches at 9 bases. In germline, CDR1 is SQVTM, CDR2 ANQGSEA. CDR3 size: 14 residues. Germline trimming cut 4 bases from V and 6 bases from J; bases unmatched to any gene: 9. As DNA, the CDR3 is TGCAGCGTTGGGCGACAGGGGGGGTCGAATGGCTACACCTTC. Protein product: CSVGRQGGSNGYTF.

V usage is TRBV2 and J usage is TRBJ1-2, with 11 bases lining up with TRBD1. V lost 5 bases to trimming and J lost 5 bases; unmatched junction nucleotides: 4. CDR3 length: 14 amino acids. The germline CDR1 and CDR2 sequences are SNHLY and FYNNEI. CDR3 sequence reads: CASSRGQGAYGYTF. The CDR3 DNA sequence: TGTGCCAGCAGTCGTGGACAGGGGGCATATGGCTACACCTTC.

V gene TRBV10-3 combines with J gene TRBJ1-3; D might be TRBD1 (6 bases). The germline CDR1 and CDR2 sequences are ENHRY and SYGVKD. The CDR3 totals 11 residues. V gave up 6 bases and J gave up 11 bases, with 11 bases separating them. Here the CDR3 DNA reads TGTGCCATCAGCTCGGACAGTGCCATATATTTT. Residues: CAISSDSAIYF.